The clone carrying this T cell receptor beta chain was found a few times. Its antigen is not known. This entry is derived from a study of glioma-infiltrating T cells after dendritic cell vaccination. Study at large: Samples are from glioblastoma patients in Phase I and II dendritic cell vaccine trials. Dendritic cell vaccine was injected intradermally three times, biweekly.

Amplification used 60 V beta primers and 13 J beta primers. This table comes from immunoSEQ multiplex PCR, and its TCRdb copy is limited to in-frame clones, with some not included. Among about 38,000 clones listed, approximately 84% were seen once. CDR1 is SGHVS, CDR2 FQNEAQ, per germline. This CDR3 is 17 amino acids long. V shed 0 bases, J shed 3 bases, and the junction held 8 bases outside the gene matches. Overall study findings and caveats: Higher TCR clonality did not directly relate to longer survival.

The chain carries TRBV7-8 and TRBJ2-3, with 8 bases that match TRBD2. Sequenced here: blood, sampled before dendritic cell vaccination. The TCR comes from a human donor with glioblastoma. The CDR3, as DNA: TGTGCCAGCAGCTTAGCTTGGGCGGGGGGACGTACAGATACGCAGTATTTT. It translates to CASSLAWAGGRTDTQYF. Supplemented by reference TRBV7-8 and TRBJ2-3, the full variable domain reads GAGVSQSPRYKVAKRGQDVALRCDPISGHVSLFWYQQALGQGPEFLTYFQNEAQLDKSGLPSDRFFAERPEGSVSTLKIQRTQQEDSAVYLCASSLAWAGGRTDTQYFGPGTRLTVL.